This T cell receptor beta chain was obtained from a study of shared clonotypes between healthy human individuals. The overall study: CD8 memory received one plate per donor, CD8 naive two, CD4 memory three and CD4 naive three. Regarding the study as a whole: The researchers took only blood, and tissue repertoires probably look different.

As defined, naive CD8 cells were CD45RO-negative and positively selected for CCR7, with terminally differentiated effector memory CD45RA+ cells excluded. Adults of Caucasian background living in Nashville, Tennessee made up all donors. This was a deep-level run. TCRdb keeps only in-frame clones here, not all; method: immunoSEQ multiplex PCR. Of about 2 million clones listed, about 95% are singletons. V was pared by 4 bases and J by 1 base, with 5 bases of the junction left unmatched. Per the germline V gene, CDR1 is SEHNR and CDR2 is FQNEAQ (reference sequence). The CDR3 spans 15 residues. About this clone: What it recognizes is unknown. This same CDR3 is encoded by further DNA sequences in the sample.

The chain combines TRBV7-9 with TRBJ2-7; TRBD1 aligns across 9 bases. The sample consisted of naive CD8+ T cells sorted from blood. The sequence came from a man aged 18 to 29 in good health. The CDR3 sequence is CASSSRDRASYEQYF. DNA for the CDR3: TGTGCCAGCAGCTCTCGGGACAGGGCATCCTACGAGCAGTACTTC.